The 6 T cell receptor beta chains below all came from one sample that was sequenced in a study of blood T cell repertoires in COVID-19. Sequenced by immunoSEQ multiplex PCR; TCRdb stores in-frame clones only, minus some. The table records some 130,000 clones, about 89% of them present only once. Sequenced: peripheral blood. The receptors were gathered from a woman aged 70 to 79 with COVID-19, enrolled during active disease.

This sequence joins TRBV28 and TRBJ2-2, with D perhaps TRBD1 (5 bases). CDR1 and CDR2 from the germline V gene are MDHEN and SYDVKM. The CDR3 totals 16 residues. Trimming took 1 base from V and 3 from J, leaving 12 bases between them. CDR3 in amino acids: CASSLLKGKYTGELFF. The CDR3 coding sequence is TGTGCCAGCAGTTTATTAAAGGGGAAATACACCGGGGAGCTGTTTTTT.

This chain links TRBV11-2 with TRBJ1-2; D unresolved. Germline-derived CDR1 and CDR2 are SGHAT and FQNNGV. Trimming took off 1 base at V and 3 bases at J, with 6 bases between the two ends. The CDR3 has 13 amino acids. In nucleotides, the CDR3 is TGTGCCAGCAGCTTAGGAGTGGACTATGGCTACACCTTC. Translating gives CASSLGVDYGYTF. The variable domain in full, with the rest retrieved from reference TRBV11-2 and TRBJ1-2, is EAGVAQSPRYKIIEKRQSVAFWCNPISGHATLYWYQQILGQGPKLLIQFQNNGVVDDSQLPKDRFSAERLKGVDSTLKIQPAKLEDSAVYLCASSLGVDYGYTFGSGTRLTVV.

The rearrangement links TRBV19 to TRBJ2-1; possibly TRBD2 for D (5 bases). V was clipped by 0 bases and J by 2 bases, with 8 bases between them. This CDR3 spans 15 amino acids. Germline CDR1 LNHDA, CDR2 SQIVND (reference sequence). CDR3 coding DNA: TGTGCCAGTAGTATAGATAACGGGGCCTACAATGAGCAGTTCTTC. Translated, it gives CASSIDNGAYNEQFF.

This clone was counted a few times. CDR3 in DNA: TGTGCCAGCAGTACTACACTATCGGGACAGGACAATCAGCCCCAGCATTTT. This translates into CASSTTLSGQDNQPQHF. This rearrangement joins TRBV28 to TRBJ1-5; 8 bases match TRBD1. CDR3 length: 17 residues. With V trimmed by 5 bases and J by 3 bases, 12 bases remained unmatched. CDR1 MDHEN and CDR2 SYDVKM come from the germline V gene.

The chain carries TRBV6-5 and TRBJ2-1, with no clear D. V lost 8 bases and J lost 8, with 13 bases in between. The CDR3 consists of 12 residues. Germline V gene lookup returns CDR1 MNHEY and CDR2 SVGAGI. The CDR3 here is CASRATSYEQFF. CDR3 coding DNA: TGTGCCAGCCGAGCCACGTCCTATGAGCAGTTCTTC.

This sequence joins TRBV7-2 and TRBJ1-1; the match to TRBD1 covers 7 bases. The germline gives CDR1 SGHTA, CDR2 FQGNSA. Trimming removed 5 bases from V and 0 bases from J; junction bases left unmatched: 6. The CDR3 is made up of 15 amino acids. Written as DNA, the CDR3 is TGTGCCAGCAGCCAGGACAGGCTCTTGAACACTGAAGCTTTCTTT. Amino acid sequence: CASSQDRLLNTEAFF.